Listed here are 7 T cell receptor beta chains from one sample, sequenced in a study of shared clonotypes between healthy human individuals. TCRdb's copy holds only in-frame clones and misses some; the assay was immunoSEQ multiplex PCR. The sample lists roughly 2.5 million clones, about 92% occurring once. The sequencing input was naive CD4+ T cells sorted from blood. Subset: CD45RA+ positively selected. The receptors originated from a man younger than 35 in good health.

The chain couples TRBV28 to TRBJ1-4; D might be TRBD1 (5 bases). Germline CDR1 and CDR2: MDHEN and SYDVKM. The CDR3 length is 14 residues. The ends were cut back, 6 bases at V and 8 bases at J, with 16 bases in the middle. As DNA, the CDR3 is TGTGCCAGCAGCCCCGGGGGGGGTTGGGAAAAACTGTTTTTT. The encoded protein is CASSPGGGWEKLFF.

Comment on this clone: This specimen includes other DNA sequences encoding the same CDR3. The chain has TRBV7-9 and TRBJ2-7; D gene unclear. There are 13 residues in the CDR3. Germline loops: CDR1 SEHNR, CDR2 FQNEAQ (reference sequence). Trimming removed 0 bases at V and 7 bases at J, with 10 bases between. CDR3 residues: CASSLAGTVEQYF. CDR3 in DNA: TGTGCCAGCAGCTTAGCGGGCACGGTAGAGCAGTACTTC.

The chain's CDR3 is CASRETGRTNEKLFF. DNA for the CDR3: TGTGCCAGCAGGGAGACAGGGCGAACTAATGAAAAACTGTTTTTT. J is TRBJ1-4 and V is TRBV25-1, with 7 bases aligning to TRBD1. Germline lookup yields CDR1 MGHDK and CDR2 SYGVNS. After removal of 6 bases from V and 1 base from J, the junction contained 5 bases not matched to a gene. The CDR3 spans 15 residues.

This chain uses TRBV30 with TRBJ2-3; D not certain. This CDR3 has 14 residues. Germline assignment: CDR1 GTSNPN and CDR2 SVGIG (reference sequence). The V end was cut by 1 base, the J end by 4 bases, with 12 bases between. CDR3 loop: CAWSDGLTADTQYF. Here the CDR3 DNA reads TGTGCCTGGAGTGATGGGCTAACAGCAGATACGCAGTATTTT.

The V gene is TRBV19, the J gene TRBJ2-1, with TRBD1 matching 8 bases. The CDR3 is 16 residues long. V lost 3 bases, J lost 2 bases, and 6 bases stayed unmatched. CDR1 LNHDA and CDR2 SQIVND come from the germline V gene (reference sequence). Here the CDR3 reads CASSIQGAVAYNEQFF. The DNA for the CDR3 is TGTGCCAGTAGTATTCAGGGGGCGGTCGCCTACAATGAGCAGTTCTTC.

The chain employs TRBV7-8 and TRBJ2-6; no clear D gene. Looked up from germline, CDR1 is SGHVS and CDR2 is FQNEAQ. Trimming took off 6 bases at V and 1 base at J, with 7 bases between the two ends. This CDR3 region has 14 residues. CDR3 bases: TGTGCCAGCAGACCCTCATCTGGGGCCAACGTCCTGACTTTC. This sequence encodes CASRPSSGANVLTF.

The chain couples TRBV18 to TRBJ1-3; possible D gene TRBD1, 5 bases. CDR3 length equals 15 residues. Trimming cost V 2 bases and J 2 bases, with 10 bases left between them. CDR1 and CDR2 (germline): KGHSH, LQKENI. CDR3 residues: CASSPESGPGNTIYF. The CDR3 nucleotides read TGTGCCAGCTCACCAGAATCGGGGCCTGGAAACACCATATATTTT. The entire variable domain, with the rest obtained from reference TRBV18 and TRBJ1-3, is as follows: NAGVMQNPRHLVRRRGQEARLRCSPMKGHSHVYWYRQLPEEGLKFMVYLQKENIIDESGMPKERFSAEFPKEGPSILRIQQVVRGDSAAYFCASSPESGPGNTIYFGEGSWLTVV.